This TCR beta chain was documented in a study of glioma-infiltrating T cells after dendritic cell vaccination (dated by TCRdb to 2016 to 2018). With regard to the full study: Of the 15 or so glioblastoma patients in the cohort, all drawn from Phase I and II dendritic cell vaccination trials, 9 were newly diagnosed and 6 had recurrent disease. Between about 2002 and 2012, the patients were given dendritic cell vaccination pulsed with autologous tumor lysate. The vaccine was prepared from monocyte-derived dendritic cells that were cultured for roughly seven days with IL-4 and GM-CSF and then pulsed overnight with autologous tumor lysate. Each patient was given three intradermal dendritic cell vaccine injections, spaced two weeks apart, in the arm below the axilla. In glioblastoma patients vaccinated with dendritic cells, deep sequencing of TCR beta CDR3 regions served to measure the amount of tumor-infiltrating lymphocytes and to compare repertoires between tumor and blood. TCR sequencing metrics, including TIL content and tumor-blood repertoire overlap, were correlated with survival after dendritic cell vaccination.

General conclusions and limits of the study: The three-group TCR overlap response model was characterized as speculative, and prospective validation of the model was stated to be required. The cohort was small and heterogeneous, few patients had complete blood and tumor sets, and even fewer had initial-recurrent tumor pairs. Longer time to progression and overall survival after dendritic cell vaccination were predicted by higher estimated pretreatment TIL content. No direct relationship between TCR clonality and survival was found, suggesting a diverse polyclonal response may matter.

Patients were selected for having adequate residual fresh-frozen tumor tissue and more than two years of available survival data. Although molecular status otherwise differed among the glioblastoma patients, no patient had an isocitrate dehydrogenase mutation. PBMC were collected before vaccination, two weeks after the third vaccination, and at tumor progression if tumor progression occurred. The Qiagen DNeasy Blood extraction Kit was used to extract genomic DNA. CDR1 GTSNPN and CDR2 SVGIG are derived from the germline V gene (reference sequence). V is clipped by 2 bases and J by 4 bases, and the sequence between their germline boundaries is 24 bases long. CDR3 length: 17 amino acids, cysteine to phenylalanine. The retained sequence is limited to the CDR3, 51 bases, with the frame set at the first base. Remarks on this clone: Its specific antigen is unknown. Base quality data are lacking; no much larger clone is found one base away.

TCRB CDR3 regions were amplified from approximately 2 ug genomic DNA, or all available DNA if less, using the immunoSEQ assay. Multiplex PCR used 60 forward primers for TCR V beta segments and 13 reverse primers for J beta segments. To estimate reads per starting template, synthetic control templates were spiked into each sample at limiting dilution. Reads of 87 bp were generated by sequencing on the Illumina HiSeq System. The study's processing was this. PCR and sequencing errors were removed by merging closely related sequences with a nearest neighbor algorithm. TCR overlap was measured as the percentage of unique tumor TCR beta sequences that were also present in the peripheral blood of the same patient. TCRdb provides this immuneACCESS table in a form limited to in-frame rearrangements. Some clones are lacking; in checked studies, under half of them reflect an unresolved V gene, and why the rest are absent is not known. V and J calls plus clone size are reproduced from that table; the DNA served to infer D and trimming. This sample gives about 95,000 clones in total; approximately 81% of them show up just once. The ten largest clonotypes hold around 2.9% of the sample.

The sequenced sample was blood, obtained before dendritic cell vaccination. This TCR came from a human donor with glioblastoma. The chain joins TRBV30 to TRBJ2-7; the D gene is perhaps TRBD2, on 6 matching bases. In nucleotide form, the sequence is TGTGCCTGGAGTCCCGCAGCGAGGAGGGCCATGGGATACGAGCAGTACTTC. Its protein reads: CAWSPAARRAMGYEQYF.